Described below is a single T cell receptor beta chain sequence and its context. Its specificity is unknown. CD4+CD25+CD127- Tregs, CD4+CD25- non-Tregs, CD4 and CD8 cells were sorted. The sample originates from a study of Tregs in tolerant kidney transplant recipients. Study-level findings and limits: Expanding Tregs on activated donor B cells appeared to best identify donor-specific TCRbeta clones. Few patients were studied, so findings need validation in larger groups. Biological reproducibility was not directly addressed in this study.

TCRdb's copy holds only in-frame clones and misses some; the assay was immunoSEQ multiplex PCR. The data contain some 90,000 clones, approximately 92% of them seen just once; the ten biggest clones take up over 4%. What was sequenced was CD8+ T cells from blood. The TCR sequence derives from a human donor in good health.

The CDR3 reads CASSLWGLAGGTYEQYF. CDR3 in DNA: TGTGCCAGCAGTTTATGGGGTCTAGCGGGAGGTACCTACGAGCAGTACTTC. The chain joins TRBV28 to TRBJ2-7, with 11 bases matching TRBD2. The CDR3 contains 17 residues. Germline CDR1 MDHEN, CDR2 SYDVKM. V lost 0 bases and J lost 2; bases outside the gene matches: 6. The variable domain in full, with the rest retrieved from reference TRBV28 and TRBJ2-7, is DVKVTQSSRYLVKRTGEKVFLECVQDMDHENMFWYRQDPGLGLRLIYFSYDVKMKEKGDIPEGYSVSREKKERFSLILESASTNQTSMYLCASSLWGLAGGTYEQYFGPGTRLTVT.